This TCR beta chain was found in a study of blood T cell repertoires in COVID-19. Study summary: Acute-phase and convalescent COVID-19 samples originated in the United States, Italy and Spain. T cells, B-cell-depleted T cells, or PBMCs supplied cDNA or gDNA.

This clone was recorded a few times. The CDR3 is 18 residues long. V lost 2 bases and J lost 0, with 14 bases in between. CDR1 is MGHRA and CDR2 is YSYEKL in the germline V gene. As handled by the study authors: Estimation of nucleated cell counts relied on the amplification of reference gene primers. Using immunoSEQ multiplex PCR, the repertoire was profiled, and TCRdb retains in-frame clones only, with some absent. V and J calls and clone size are as listed in that table; D and trimming were resolved from the DNA. The data contain 200,000 to 300,000 clones, about 85% of them singletons. This TCR was sampled from a woman older than 75 with acute or convalescent COVID-19. Sample: peripheral blood. This chain links TRBV4-1 with TRBJ1-6, with a possible D match to TRBD1 (5 bases). The CDR3 DNA reads TGCGCCAGCAGCCAACAGGGTTTGTTCGGCTCCTATAATTCACCCCTCCACTTT. Its translation is CASSQQGLFGSYNSPLHF.